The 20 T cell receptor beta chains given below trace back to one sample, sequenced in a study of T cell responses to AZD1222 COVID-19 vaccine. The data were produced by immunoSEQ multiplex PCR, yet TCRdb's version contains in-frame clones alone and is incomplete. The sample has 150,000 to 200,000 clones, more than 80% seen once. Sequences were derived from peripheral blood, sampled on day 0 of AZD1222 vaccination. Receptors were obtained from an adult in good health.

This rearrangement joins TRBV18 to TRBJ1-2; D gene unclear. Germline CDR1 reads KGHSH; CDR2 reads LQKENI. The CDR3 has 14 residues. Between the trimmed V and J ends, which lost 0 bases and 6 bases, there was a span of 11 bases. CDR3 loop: CASSPPSQPNGYTF. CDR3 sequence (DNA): TGTGCCAGCTCACCACCGTCGCAGCCTAATGGCTACACCTTC.

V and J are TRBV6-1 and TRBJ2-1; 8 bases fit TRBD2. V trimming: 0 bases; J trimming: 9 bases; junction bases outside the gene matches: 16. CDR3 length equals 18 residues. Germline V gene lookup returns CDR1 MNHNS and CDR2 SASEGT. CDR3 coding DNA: TGTGCCAGCAGTGAAGCCATACCGGGACTAGAAAGAGTGAGTGAGCAGTTCTTC. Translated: CASSEAIPGLERVSEQFF.

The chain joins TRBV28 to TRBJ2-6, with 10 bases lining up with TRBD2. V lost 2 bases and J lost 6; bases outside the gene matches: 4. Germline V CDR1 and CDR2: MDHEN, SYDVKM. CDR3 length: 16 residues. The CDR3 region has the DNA TGTGCCAGCAGTTTACCCCTAGCGGGGGTGGCCAACGTCCTGACTTTC. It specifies CASSLPLAGVANVLTF.

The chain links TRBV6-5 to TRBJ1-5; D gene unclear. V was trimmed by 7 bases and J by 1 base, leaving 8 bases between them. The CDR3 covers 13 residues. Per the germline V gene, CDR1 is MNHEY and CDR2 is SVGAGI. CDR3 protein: CASIWSSNQPQHF. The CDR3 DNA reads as TGTGCCAGCATCTGGTCGAGCAATCAGCCCCAGCATTTT.

The CDR3 reads CASSEHRVNQPQHF. For the CDR3, the DNA is TGTGCCAGCAGTGAGCACAGAGTTAATCAGCCCCAGCATTTT. The rearrangement uses TRBV6-1 and TRBJ1-5; no firm D call. Trimming removed 3 bases from V and 4 bases from J, with 10 bases in between. The CDR3 covers 14 residues. The V gene's germline CDR1 is MNHNS and CDR2 SASEGT.

In nucleotides, the CDR3 is TGTGCCAGCAGTTACGGGGCGCCGGTCGGGTTGGATACGCAGTATTTT. It yields the protein CASSYGAPVGLDTQYF. The chain joins TRBV6-2 or TRBV6-3 to TRBJ2-3; the D gene is possibly TRBD1 (5 bases). Trimming shortened V by 2 bases and J by 6 bases, and 18 bases separated the two germline ends. This CDR3 is built from 16 residues. Per germline, CDR1 MNHEY and CDR2 SVGEGT.

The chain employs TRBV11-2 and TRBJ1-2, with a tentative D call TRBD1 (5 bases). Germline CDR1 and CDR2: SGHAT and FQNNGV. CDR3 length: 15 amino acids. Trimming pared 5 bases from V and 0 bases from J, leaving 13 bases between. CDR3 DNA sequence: TGTGCCAGCAGCGTTTTAGGGGCCACTAACTATGGCTACACCTTC. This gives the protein CASSVLGATNYGYTF.

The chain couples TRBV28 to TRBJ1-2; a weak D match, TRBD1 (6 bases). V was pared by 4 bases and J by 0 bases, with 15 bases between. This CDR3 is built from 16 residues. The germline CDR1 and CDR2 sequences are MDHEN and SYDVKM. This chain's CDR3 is CASSSGQLKTNYGYTF. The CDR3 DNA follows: TGTGCCAGCAGTTCTGGACAGCTCAAGACTAACTATGGCTACACCTTC.

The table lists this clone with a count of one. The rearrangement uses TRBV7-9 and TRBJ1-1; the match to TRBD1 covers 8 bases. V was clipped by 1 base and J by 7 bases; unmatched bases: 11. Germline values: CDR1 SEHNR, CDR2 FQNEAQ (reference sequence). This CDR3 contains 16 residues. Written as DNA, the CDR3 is TGTGCCAGCAGCTTAGGGCCGCAGGGGGCGCGGGGTGAAGCTTTCTTT. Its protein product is CASSLGPQGARGEAFF.

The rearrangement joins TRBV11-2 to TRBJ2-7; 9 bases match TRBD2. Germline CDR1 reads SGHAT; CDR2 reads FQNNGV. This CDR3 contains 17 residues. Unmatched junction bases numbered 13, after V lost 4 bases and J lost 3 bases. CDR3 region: CASSSRISPSGNYEQYF. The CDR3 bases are TGTGCCAGCAGCTCAAGAATTTCTCCTAGCGGGAACTACGAGCAGTACTTC.

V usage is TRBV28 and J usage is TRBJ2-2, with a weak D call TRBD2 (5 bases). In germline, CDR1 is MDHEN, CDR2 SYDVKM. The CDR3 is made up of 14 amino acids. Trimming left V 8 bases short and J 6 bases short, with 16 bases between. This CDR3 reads CASYALRVPGELFF. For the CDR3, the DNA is TGTGCCAGCTACGCGTTGAGGGTACCCGGGGAGCTGTTTTTT.

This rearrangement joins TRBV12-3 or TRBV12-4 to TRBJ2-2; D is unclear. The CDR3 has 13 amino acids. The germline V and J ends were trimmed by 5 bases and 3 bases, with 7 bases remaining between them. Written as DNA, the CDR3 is TGTGCCAGCAGTCCCCCGGACACCGGGGAGCTGTTTTTT. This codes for CASSPPDTGELFF.

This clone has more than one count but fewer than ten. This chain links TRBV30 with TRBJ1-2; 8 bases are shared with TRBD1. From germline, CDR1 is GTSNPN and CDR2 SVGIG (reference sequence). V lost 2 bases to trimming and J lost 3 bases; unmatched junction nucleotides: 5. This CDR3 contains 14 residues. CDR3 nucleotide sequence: TGTGCCTGGAGTCGACAGGGGTTACACTATGGCTACACCTTC. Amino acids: CAWSRQGLHYGYTF.

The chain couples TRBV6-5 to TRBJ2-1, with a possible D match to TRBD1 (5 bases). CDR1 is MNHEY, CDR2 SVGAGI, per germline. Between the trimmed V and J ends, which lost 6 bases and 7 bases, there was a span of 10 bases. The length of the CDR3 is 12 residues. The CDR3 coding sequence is TGTGCCAGCAGAACACAGGTGAATGAGCAGTTCTTC. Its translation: CASRTQVNEQFF.

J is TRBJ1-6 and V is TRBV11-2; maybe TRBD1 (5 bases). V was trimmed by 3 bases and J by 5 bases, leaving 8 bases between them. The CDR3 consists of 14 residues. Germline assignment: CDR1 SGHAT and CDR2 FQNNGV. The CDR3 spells CASSFPTDNSPLHF. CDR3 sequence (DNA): TGTGCCAGCAGCTTCCCGACAGATAATTCACCCCTCCACTTT.

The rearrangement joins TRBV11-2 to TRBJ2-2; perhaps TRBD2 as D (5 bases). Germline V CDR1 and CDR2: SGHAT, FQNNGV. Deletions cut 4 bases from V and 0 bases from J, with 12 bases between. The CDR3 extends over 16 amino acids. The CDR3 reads CASSYEGRANTGELFF. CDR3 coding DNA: TGTGCCAGCAGCTACGAGGGCAGAGCGAACACCGGGGAGCTGTTTTTT.

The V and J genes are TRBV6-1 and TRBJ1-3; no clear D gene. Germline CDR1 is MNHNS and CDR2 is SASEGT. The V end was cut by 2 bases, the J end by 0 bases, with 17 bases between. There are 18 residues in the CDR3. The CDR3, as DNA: TGTGCCAGCAGTGAAATGTTCGTGACGGCGAGCTCTGGAAACACCATATATTTT. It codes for CASSEMFVTASSGNTIYF.

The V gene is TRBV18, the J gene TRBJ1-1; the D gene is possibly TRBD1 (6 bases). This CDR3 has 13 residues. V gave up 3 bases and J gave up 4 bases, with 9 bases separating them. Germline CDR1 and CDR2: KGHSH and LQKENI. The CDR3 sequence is CASSPEGGTEAFF. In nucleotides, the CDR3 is TGTGCCAGCTCACCTGAAGGGGGCACTGAAGCTTTCTTT.

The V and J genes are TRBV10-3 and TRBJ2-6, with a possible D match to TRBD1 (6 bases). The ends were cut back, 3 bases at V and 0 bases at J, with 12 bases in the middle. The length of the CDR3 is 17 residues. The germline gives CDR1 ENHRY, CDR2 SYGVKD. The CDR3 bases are TGTGCCATCAGTGATGGTACAGGGAGCTCTGGGGCCAACGTCCTGACTTTC. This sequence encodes CAISDGTGSSGANVLTF.

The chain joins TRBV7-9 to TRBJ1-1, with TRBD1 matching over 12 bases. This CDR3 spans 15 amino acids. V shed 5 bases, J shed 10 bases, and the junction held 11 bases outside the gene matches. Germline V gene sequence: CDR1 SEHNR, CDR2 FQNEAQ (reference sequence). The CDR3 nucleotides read TGTGCCAGCAGCCTTATGGGACAGGGGGCTGTTGGAGCTTTCTTT. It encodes CASSLMGQGAVGAFF.